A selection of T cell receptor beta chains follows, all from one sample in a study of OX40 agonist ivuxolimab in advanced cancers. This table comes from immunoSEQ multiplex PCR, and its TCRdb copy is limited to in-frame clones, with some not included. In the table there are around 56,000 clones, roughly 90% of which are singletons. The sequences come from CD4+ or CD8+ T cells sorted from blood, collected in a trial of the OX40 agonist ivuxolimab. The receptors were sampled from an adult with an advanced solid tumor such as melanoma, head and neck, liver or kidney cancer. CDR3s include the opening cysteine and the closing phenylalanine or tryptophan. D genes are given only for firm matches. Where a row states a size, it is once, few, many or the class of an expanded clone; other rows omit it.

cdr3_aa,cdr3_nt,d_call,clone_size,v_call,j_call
CASSSQADTGELFF,TGTGCCAGCAGCTCCCAGGCAGACACCGGGGAGCTGTTTTTT,.,.,TRBV13,TRBJ2-2
CASSVDIVAPQYNEQFF,TGTGCCAGCAGCGTTGACATTGTGGCACCCCAGTACAATGAGCAGTTCTTC,.,.,TRBV9,TRBJ2-1
CASSPPSGDEQYF,TGTGCCAGCAGCCCGCCTAGCGGGGACGAGCAGTACTTC,TRBD2,.,TRBV11-3,TRBJ2-7
CASSLEGLANQETQYF,TGTGCCAGCAGTTTAGAGGGACTAGCGAACCAAGAGACCCAGTACTTC,TRBD2,.,TRBV28,TRBJ2-5
CASSLVGITVHEQYF,TGTGCCAGCAGCTTAGTTGGTATCACGGTCCACGAGCAGTACTTC,.,.,TRBV11-2,TRBJ2-7
CASSWVTGMNTEAFF,TGTGCCAGCAGTTGGGTGACAGGGATGAACACTGAAGCTTTCTTT,TRBD1,.,TRBV28,TRBJ1-1
CASSFEGLNQPQHF,TGTGCCAGCAGCTTTGAAGGACTTAATCAGCCCCAGCATTTT,.,few,TRBV7-9,TRBJ1-5
CASSYQAGVPDTQYF,TGTGCCAGCAGTTATCAAGCGGGGGTCCCAGATACGCAGTATTTT,TRBD2,few,TRBV6-5,TRBJ2-3
CAIGARMLNEQFF,TGTGCCATAGGGGCTCGGATGCTAAATGAGCAGTTCTTC,.,medium-sized,TRBV19,TRBJ2-1
CASSLSLGAYEQYF,TGTGCCAGCAGCTTATCCTTGGGGGCCTACGAGCAGTACTTC,.,.,TRBV7-6,TRBJ2-7
CASSLSQGGTEAFF,TGTGCCAGCAGCTTGAGTCAAGGGGGCACTGAAGCTTTCTTT,.,once,TRBV7-9,TRBJ1-1
CASSLFDRGTDTQYF,TGTGCCAGCAGCTTATTTGACAGAGGCACAGATACGCAGTATTTT,.,.,TRBV7-9,TRBJ2-3
CASSLPTVANYGYTF,TGTGCCAGCAGCTTACCGACAGTAGCTAACTATGGCTACACCTTC,.,.,TRBV5-4,TRBJ1-2
CASFSGAGELFF,TGTGCCAGCTTTTCGGGCGCCGGGGAGCTGTTTTTT,.,once,TRBV2,TRBJ2-2
CASSQGQGDVIQYF,TGCGCCAGCAGCCAAGGACAGGGAGATGTCATTCAGTACTTC,TRBD1,.,TRBV4-1,TRBJ2-4
CASSPGRKAQETQYF,TGTGCCAGCAGCCCGGGACGCAAAGCCCAAGAGACCCAGTACTTC,.,.,TRBV7-9,TRBJ2-5
CASRGLMDGYTF,TGTGCCAGCAGGGGGCTAATGGATGGCTACACCTTC,.,.,TRBV6-6,TRBJ1-2
CASANLGGGSNQPQHF,TGTGCCAGCGCGAATTTGGGAGGGGGCTCAAATCAGCCCCAGCATTTT,TRBD1,.,TRBV5-6,TRBJ1-5
CASSKEGWRGLDYEQYF,TGTGCCAGCAGCAAAGAGGGGTGGAGGGGGCTTGACTACGAGCAGTACTTC,.,.,TRBV21-1,TRBJ2-7
CASSTGTSEGYEQYF,TGTGCCAGCAGCACAGGGACTAGCGAAGGCTACGAGCAGTACTTC,TRBD2,few,TRBV9,TRBJ2-7
CASSIMTVGIRTQHF,TGTGCCAGTAGTATAATGACAGTTGGGATCAGGACCCAGCATTTT,.,.,TRBV19,TRBJ1-5
CAWSVLHDGYTF,TGTGCCTGGAGTGTACTCCACGATGGCTACACCTTC,.,.,TRBV30,TRBJ1-2
CATSGGTSPDNEQFF,TGTGCCACCAGCGGGGGGACTAGCCCTGACAATGAGCAGTTCTTC,TRBD2,once,TRBV15,TRBJ2-1
CASMYRDDTEAFF,TGTGCCAGCATGTATCGGGACGACACTGAAGCTTTCTTT,.,.,TRBV28,TRBJ1-1
CASSTLAGVTYEQYF,TGTGCCAGCAGCACCTTAGCGGGAGTAACCTACGAGCAGTACTTC,TRBD2,many,TRBV7-2,TRBJ2-7
CASSDLAGVEQYF,TGTGCCAGCAGTGATCTAGCGGGAGTCGAGCAGTACTTC,TRBD2,.,TRBV25-1,TRBJ2-7
CASSVGGLGTEAFF,TGTGCCAGCAGCGTAGGGGGGCTTGGCACTGAAGCTTTCTTT,.,.,TRBV9,TRBJ1-1
CASSALFTGRRIEAFF,TGTGCCAGCAGTGCCCTTTTTACGGGACGGCGGATTGAAGCTTTCTTT,.,once,TRBV25-1,TRBJ1-1
CASSNNEQFF,TGTGCCAGTAGTAACAATGAGCAGTTCTTC,.,.,TRBV19,TRBJ2-1
CASSSSWTGGTDTQYF,TGTGCCAGTAGTTCGTCATGGACAGGGGGCACAGATACGCAGTATTTT,TRBD1,.,TRBV19,TRBJ2-3
CASREVGAYSNQPQHF,TGTGCCAGCAGAGAAGTGGGGGCATATAGCAATCAGCCCCAGCATTTT,.,.,TRBV27,TRBJ1-5
CATRGAGNEKLFF,TGTGCCACCAGGGGGGCCGGTAATGAAAAACTGTTTTTT,.,few,TRBV15,TRBJ1-4
CSVPEGGLAEAFF,TGCAGCGTTCCAGAGGGGGGGTTAGCTGAAGCTTTCTTT,.,.,TRBV29-1,TRBJ1-1
CASSHAGSNNEQFF,TGTGCCAGCAGCCATGCGGGCAGCAACAATGAGCAGTTCTTC,.,.,TRBV28,TRBJ2-1
CASNPGRRVDQPQHF,TGTGCCAGTAACCCAGGGCGCAGGGTCGATCAGCCCCAGCATTTT,.,.,TRBV19,TRBJ1-5
CASSQPGTGYDLAKNIQYF,TGCGCCAGCAGTCAACCCGGGACAGGGTACGACCTAGCCAAAAACATTCAGTACTTC,TRBD1,.,TRBV23-1,TRBJ2-4
CASSQSAGSDTEAFF,TGTGCCAGCAGCCAATCCGCAGGCTCTGACACTGAAGCTTTCTTT,.,.,TRBV16,TRBJ1-1
CASSVGPEAFF,TGTGCCAGCAGCGTAGGCCCTGAAGCTTTCTTT,.,.,TRBV9,TRBJ1-1
CASSLSSSNYGYTF,TGTGCCAGCAGTTTAAGTAGCTCTAACTATGGCTACACCTTC,.,.,TRBV28,TRBJ1-2
CASSIDNRWGYEQYF,TGTGCCAGTAGTATAGATAACAGATGGGGCTACGAGCAGTACTTC,.,.,TRBV19,TRBJ2-7
CASSVFWSGENTDTQYF,TGTGCCAGCAGCGTCTTTTGGAGCGGGGAGAACACAGATACGCAGTATTTT,TRBD2,.,TRBV9,TRBJ2-3
CASRALDTQYF,TGTGCCAGCAGGGCTTTGGATACGCAGTATTTT,.,.,TRBV7-9,TRBJ2-3
CASSEAETGIPTGELFF,TGTGCCAGCAGTGAAGCCGAAACCGGGATTCCAACCGGGGAGCTGTTTTTT,.,.,TRBV2,TRBJ2-2
CASSPGTGSYYGYTF,TGTGCCAGCAGCCCGGGGACAGGGTCTTACTATGGCTACACCTTC,TRBD1,.,TRBV7-9,TRBJ1-2
CSGKTGNTGELFF,TGCAGCGGGAAGACAGGGAACACCGGGGAGCTGTTTTTT,.,.,TRBV29-1,TRBJ2-2
CASSNSSGSWNYGYTF,TGTGCCAGCAGCAACTCCTCGGGGTCTTGGAACTATGGCTACACCTTC,.,.,TRBV7-9,TRBJ1-2
CAISGRLDGGSGELFF,TGTGCCATCAGTGGTCGTTTGGACGGAGGGTCCGGGGAGCTGTTTTTT,.,.,TRBV10-3,TRBJ2-2
CSVPPLDGFYGYTF,TGCAGCGTTCCACCTCTAGACGGATTCTATGGCTACACCTTC,.,.,TRBV29-1,TRBJ1-2
CASSLGVGYTF,TGTGCCAGCAGCTTGGGGGTTGGCTACACCTTC,.,.,TRBV5-4,TRBJ1-2
CAVSSGNTEAFF,TGTGCCGTGAGTTCGGGGAACACTGAAGCTTTCTTT,.,few,TRBV7-9,TRBJ1-1
CASSLVSTDTQYF,TGTGCCAGCAGTTTAGTCAGCACAGATACGCAGTATTTT,.,.,TRBV27,TRBJ2-3
CASKLQGTDEQFF,TGTGCCAGCAAACTACAGGGGACTGATGAGCAGTTCTTC,.,.,TRBV28,TRBJ2-1
CSARFSSEAFF,TGCAGTGCTAGATTCAGCTCCGAAGCTTTCTTT,.,.,TRBV20-1,TRBJ1-1
CASSFGGNVAGELFF,TGTGCCAGCAGTTTCGGGGGAAACGTCGCCGGGGAGCTGTTTTTT,.,.,TRBV6-5,TRBJ2-2
CASSPGIEETQYF,TGCGCCAGCAGCCCGGGGATCGAAGAGACCCAGTACTTC,.,.,TRBV4-3,TRBJ2-5